The 5 T cell receptor beta chains reported below all come from one sample, sequenced in a study of cytomegalovirus exposure and HLA in healthy donors. The PCR used 60 Vbeta and 13 Jbeta primers. The method was immunoSEQ multiplex PCR; TCRdb's version includes in-frame clones alone and lacks a portion of them. Seen here are 210,000 or so clones, less than 80% observed once, and the top ten hold about 0.2%. The sample taken for sequencing was PBMCs. These receptors all come from a girl aged 2 to 9 in good health and CMV-seronegative.

This clone was detected only a few times. The chain is built from TRBV18 and TRBJ1-5; D gene ambiguous. Deletions cut 6 bases from V and 5 bases from J, with 23 bases between. The CDR3 covers 17 residues. Germline V lookup: CDR1 KGHSH, CDR2 LQKENI. The CDR3 nucleotides are TGTGCCAGCTCCCCTAAGTCCGGGTCCGACTTCTATCAGCCCCAGCATTTT. It codes for CASSPKSGSDFYQPQHF.

The chain uses TRBV18 and TRBJ2-1, with 11 positions matching TRBD2. Trimming cost V 0 bases and J 9 bases; bases outside gene matches: 7. CDR1 and CDR2 (germline): KGHSH, LQKENI. The CDR3 sequence is 16 residues long. CDR3 coding DNA: TGTGCCAGCTCACCACCTAGCGGGGGGGCCTCAAGTGAGCAGTTCTTC. As protein: CASSPPSGGASSEQFF. The full variable domain, in which reference TRBV18 and TRBJ2-1 provide the parts outside the CDR3, is NAGVMQNPRHLVRRRGQEARLRCSPMKGHSHVYWYRQLPEEGLKFMVYLQKENIIDESGMPKERFSAEFPKEGPSILRIQQVVRGDSAAYFCASSPPSGGASSEQFFGPGTRLTVL.

The V call is TRBV19, the J call TRBJ1-2; no firm D call. Germline CDR1 is LNHDA and CDR2 is SQIVND (reference sequence). This CDR3 has 13 amino acids. The V end lost 10 bases, the J end lost 8 bases, and 20 bases lay between the germline ends. The chain's CDR3 is CATSNLGVYGYTF. In DNA form, the CDR3 reads TGTGCCACGTCTAATCTTGGAGTTTACGGCTACACCTTC.

The chain is built from TRBV7-9 and TRBJ2-5, with 12 bases lining up with TRBD2. This CDR3 region has 15 residues. V was pared by 1 base and J by 4 bases, with 1 base of the junction left unmatched. Germline CDR1 and CDR2: SEHNR and FQNEAQ (reference sequence). The CDR3 spells CASSLGTSGAETQYF. The DNA for the CDR3 is TGTGCCAGCAGCTTAGGGACTAGCGGGGCAGAGACCCAGTACTTC.

V usage is TRBV27 and J usage is TRBJ1-5; D remains ambiguous. Germline V gives CDR1 MNHEY, CDR2 SMNVEV (reference sequence). The CDR3 is 12 amino acids. Trimming took 3 bases from V and 4 from J, leaving 4 bases between them. The CDR3 coding sequence is TGTGCCAGCAGTTTCGTAAATCAGCCCCAGCATTTT. Translation: CASSFVNQPQHF.